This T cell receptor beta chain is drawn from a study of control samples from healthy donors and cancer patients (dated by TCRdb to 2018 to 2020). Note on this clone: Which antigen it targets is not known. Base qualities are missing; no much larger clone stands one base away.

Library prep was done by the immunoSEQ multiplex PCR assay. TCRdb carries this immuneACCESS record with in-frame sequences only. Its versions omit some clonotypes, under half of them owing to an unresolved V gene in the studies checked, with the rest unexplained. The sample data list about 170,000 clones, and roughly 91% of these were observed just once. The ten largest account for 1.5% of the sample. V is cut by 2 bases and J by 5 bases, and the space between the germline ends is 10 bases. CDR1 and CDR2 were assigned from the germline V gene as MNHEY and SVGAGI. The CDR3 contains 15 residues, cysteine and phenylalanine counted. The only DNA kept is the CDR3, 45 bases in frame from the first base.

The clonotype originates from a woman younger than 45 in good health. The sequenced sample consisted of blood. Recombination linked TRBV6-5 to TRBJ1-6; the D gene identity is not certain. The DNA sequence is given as TGTGCCAGCAGTTACCGCGGACGGAATAATTCACCCCTCCACTTT. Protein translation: CASSYRGRNNSPLHF.